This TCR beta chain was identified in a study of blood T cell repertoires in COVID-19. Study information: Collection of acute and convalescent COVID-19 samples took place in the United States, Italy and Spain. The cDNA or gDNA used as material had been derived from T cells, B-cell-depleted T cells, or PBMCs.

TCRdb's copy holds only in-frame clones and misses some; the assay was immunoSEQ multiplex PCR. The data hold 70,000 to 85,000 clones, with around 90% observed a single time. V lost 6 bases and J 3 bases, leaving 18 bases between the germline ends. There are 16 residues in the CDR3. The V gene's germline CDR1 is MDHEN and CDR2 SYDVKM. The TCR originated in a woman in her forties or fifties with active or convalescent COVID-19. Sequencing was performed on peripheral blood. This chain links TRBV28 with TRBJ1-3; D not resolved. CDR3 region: CASREDLRGFGNTIYF. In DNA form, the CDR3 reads TGTGCCAGCAGGGAGGACCTCCGCGGGTTTGGAAACACCATATATTTT.